This T cell receptor (beta chain) was sequenced in a study of blood T cell repertoires in COVID-19. Overall study: The United States, Italy and Spain provided the acute and convalescent COVID-19 samples. From T cells, B-cell-depleted T cells, or PBMCs came the material, which was cDNA or gDNA.

The CDR3 is 15 residues long. V lost 3 bases to trimming and J lost 5 bases; unmatched junction nucleotides: 8. Germline V gives CDR1 LNHDA, CDR2 SQIVND (reference sequence). The authors' processing: How many nucleated cells were present was estimated from reference gene primer amplification. Sequenced by immunoSEQ multiplex PCR; TCRdb stores in-frame clones only, minus some. V and J calls and clone size are given by that table; D and trimming were obtained from the DNA. The sample holds about 80,000 clones; around 84% are singletons and the top ten take about 3.8%. The sequence derives from a man aged 50 to 60 with acute or convalescent COVID-19. The genes are TRBV19 and TRBJ1-1; 8 nucleotides agree with TRBD1. Sequencing was done on a sample of peripheral blood. The CDR3 is CASSIIETGATEAFF. CDR3 nucleotides: TGTGCCAGTAGTATTATCGAGACAGGGGCGACTGAAGCTTTCTTT.